The 7 T cell receptor beta chains given below trace back to one sample, sequenced in a study of response to subunit inactivated influenza vaccine. TCRdb re-analysed the RT-PCR reads in MiXCR, keeping a single row per CDR3 protein. The sample lists around 540,000 distinct CDR3 sequences, about an eighth occurring once. The starting material was PBMCs from blood, obtained on the day of vaccination. These receptors all stem from a man aged 45 to 65 who received an inactivated influenza vaccine.

This clonotype showed up just a few times. The chain combines TRBV15 with TRBJ2-3; D not certain. The CDR3 sequence is 16 residues long. CDR1 is LNHNV, CDR2 YYDKDF, per germline (reference sequence). The germline V and J ends were trimmed by 3 bases and 6 bases, with 19 bases remaining between them. The CDR3 loop reads CATSRNFGPNQDTQYF. In nucleotides, the CDR3 is TGTGCCACCAGCAGGAATTTCGGACCAAACCAGGATACGCAGTATTTT.

CDR3 sequence reads: CASSFPGANTGELFF. The CDR3 DNA follows: TGTGCCAGCAGTTTCCCGGGGGCGAACACCGGGGAGCTGTTTTTT. The gene calls are TRBV12-3 or TRBV12-4 and TRBJ2-2; tentative D call: TRBD2 (6 bases). This CDR3 has 15 amino acids. V was trimmed by 3 bases and J by 0 bases, leaving 8 bases between them.

The sample holds a few counts of this clonotype. The chain is built from TRBV20-1 and TRBJ2-3, with 13 bases identical to TRBD2. The CDR3 consists of 15 residues. Germline CDR1 DFQATT, CDR2 SNEGSKA (reference sequence). V lost 5 bases, J lost 6 bases, and 8 bases stayed unmatched. The CDR3 DNA reads as TGCAGTGCTTACGGACTAGCGGGAGCACGTGATACGCAGTATTTT. This codes for CSAYGLAGARDTQYF.

In this sample, this clonotype turned up a few times. The chain is built from TRBV12-3 or TRBV12-4 and TRBJ2-1; D is unresolved. V lost 3 bases and J lost 12, with 15 bases in between. The CDR3 runs to 13 residues. CDR3 residues: CASSFFLEMAQFF. The CDR3 coding sequence is TGTGCCAGCAGTTTCTTTTTAGAGATGGCGCAGTTCTTC.

This clonotype was observed a few times. CDR3 sequence (DNA): TGTGCCAGCAGTTTAGTGCCCGGGGGCTCGAGGGAGACCCAGTACTTC. Protein: CASSLVPGGSRETQYF. This chain uses TRBV12-3 or TRBV12-4 with TRBJ2-5; D may match TRBD1 or TRBD2 (6 bases each). V dropped 1 base and J dropped 5 bases, with 17 bases sitting between them. The CDR3 extends over 16 amino acids.

The chain links TRBV4-2 to TRBJ2-1; unclear D gene. With 1 base removed from V and 5 bases from J, the gap between germline ends came to 15 bases. From germline, CDR1 is LGHNA and CDR2 YNFKEQ. This CDR3 contains 16 residues. For the CDR3, the DNA is TGTGCCAGCAGCCAAGTACTTTGGACCAAAAACAATGAGCAGTTCTTC. The encoded protein is CASSQVLWTKNNEQFF.

This clonotype has a handful of counts. The chain employs TRBV5-1 and TRBJ2-6; D unresolved. CDR3 length: 17 residues. Germline-derived CDR1 and CDR2 are SGHRS and YFSETQ. Between the trimmed V and J ends, which lost 2 bases and 0 bases, there was a span of 12 bases. CDR3 protein: CASSFLGPDSGANVLTF. The DNA of the CDR3 is TGCGCCAGCAGCTTCTTGGGCCCGGACTCTGGGGCCAACGTCCTGACTTTC.